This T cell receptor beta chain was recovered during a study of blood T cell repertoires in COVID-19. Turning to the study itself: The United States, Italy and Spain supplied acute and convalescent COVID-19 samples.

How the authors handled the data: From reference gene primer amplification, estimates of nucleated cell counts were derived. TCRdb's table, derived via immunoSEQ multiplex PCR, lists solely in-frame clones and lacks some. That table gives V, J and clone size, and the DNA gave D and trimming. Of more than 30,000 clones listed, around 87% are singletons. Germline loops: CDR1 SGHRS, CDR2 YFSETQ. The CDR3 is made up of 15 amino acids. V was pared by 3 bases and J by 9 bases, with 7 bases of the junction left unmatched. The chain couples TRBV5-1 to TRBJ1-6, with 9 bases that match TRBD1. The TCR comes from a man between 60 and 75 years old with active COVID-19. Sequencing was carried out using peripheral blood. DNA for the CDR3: TGCGCCAGCAGCTCCCCGGGACAGGGAAGTTCACCCCTCCACTTT. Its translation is CASSSPGQGSSPLHF.